This entry concerns a single T cell receptor beta chain. Germline CDR1 GTSNPN, CDR2 SVGIG (reference sequence). V shed 5 bases and J 12 bases; nucleotides not matched to a gene: 5. This CDR3 comprises 12 residues. This sample was included in a study of somatic mutations in cytotoxic T cells in rheumatoid arthritis. TCRdb's table, derived via immunoSEQ multiplex PCR, lists solely in-frame clones and lacks some. The sample lists around 2,500 clones, about four fifths occurring once. The sequence was obtained from an adult with rheumatoid arthritis. Material for sequencing was CD8+ T cells sorted from blood. The chain is built from TRBV30 and TRBJ2-1; 12 bases fit TRBD2. As DNA, the CDR3 is TGTGCCTGGGGAGGGACTAGCGGGTCGCAGTTCTTC. It translates to CAWGGTSGSQFF.